These 19 T cell receptor beta chains were all obtained from the same sample, sequenced in a study of identical twins (dated by TCRdb to about 2016). Library generation was performed with 5' RACE. Sequencer: Illumina HiSeq 2000. TCRdb reprocessing: public reads trimmed at Q25 with fastp, clones called with MiXCR, in-frame beta chains kept. Every distinct CDR3 protein forms one entry, paired with its most common genes and DNA. Counted in this sample were under 400,000 distinct CDR3 sequences; approximately 9.1% of them appeared once. The top ten hold over 7% of the sample. The source material was naive T cells sorted from blood. The cell subset or site label, read with the paper, signifies: cells isolated with a human naive T-cell isolation kit. The source of these receptors is a woman in her forties or fifties in good health.

This clonotype has a handful of counts. The chain is built from TRBV20-1 and TRBJ2-7; 8 bases align to TRBD2. The V gene's germline CDR1 is DFQATT and CDR2 SNEGSKA (reference sequence). The CDR3 spans 13 residues. Trimming took 4 bases from V and 2 from J; bases not matched to a gene: 4. CDR3 sequence (DNA): TGCAGTGCTACCCTACTAGCGGCCTACGAGCAGTACTTC. Protein product: CSATLLAAYEQYF.

This chain links TRBV5-1 with TRBJ2-1; D uncertain. The CDR3 covers 13 residues. CDR1 and CDR2 from the germline V gene are SGHRS and YFSETQ. V lost 0 bases and J 7 bases, leaving 8 bases between the germline ends. This CDR3 reads CASSLAKWNEQFF. The DNA of the CDR3 is TGCGCCAGCAGCTTGGCCAAGTGGAATGAGCAGTTCTTC.

V gene TRBV7-2 combines with J gene TRBJ2-6; D remains unclear. Looked up from germline, CDR1 is SGHTA and CDR2 is FQGNSA. CDR3 length: 15 amino acids. V was shortened by 5 bases and J by 0 bases, with 8 bases between the two germline ends. For the CDR3, the DNA is TGTGCCAGCAGCGGACGGATCTCTGGGGCCAACGTCCTGACTTTC. It encodes CASSGRISGANVLTF.

This clonotype was counted ten times or more. The rearrangement joins TRBV7-2 to TRBJ2-1; a possible D gene is TRBD2 (5 bases). V dropped 8 bases and J dropped 7 bases, with 18 bases sitting between them. Germline CDR1 SGHTA, CDR2 FQGNSA. CDR3 length equals 14 residues. CDR3 protein: CASAAGLASNEQFF. In nucleotides, the CDR3 is TGTGCCAGCGCCGCGGGCTTGGCGTCAAATGAGCAGTTCTTC.

This clonotype has a count of ten or more. The rearrangement uses TRBV20-1 and TRBJ2-3, with 8 positions matching TRBD2. V trimming: 3 bases; J trimming: 1 base; junction bases outside the gene matches: 6. The CDR3 covers 15 residues. Germline V gene lookup returns CDR1 DFQATT and CDR2 SNEGSKA (reference sequence). The CDR3 is CSASGGEGGTDTQYF. The CDR3, as DNA: TGCAGTGCTAGCGGGGGGGAAGGGGGCACAGATACGCAGTATTTT.

The chain couples TRBV6-2 or TRBV6-3 to TRBJ2-5; D unresolved. V gave up 2 bases and J gave up 0 bases, with 7 bases separating them. The germline CDR1 and CDR2 sequences are MNHEY and SVGEGT. This CDR3 is built from 14 residues. DNA of the CDR3: TGTGCCAGCAGTTACGGTAACTACCAAGAGACCCAGTACTTC. This codes for CASSYGNYQETQYF.

Ten or more counts support this clonotype. The chain joins TRBV27 to TRBJ1-1, with D possibly being TRBD1 (5 bases). V lost 2 bases to trimming and J lost 5 bases, with 15 bases between them. CDR1 and CDR2 from the germline V gene are MNHEY and SMNVEV (reference sequence). The CDR3 totals 15 residues. This chain's CDR3 is CASSLGGWGTTEAFF. The CDR3 DNA sequence: TGTGCCAGCAGTTTAGGAGGGTGGGGGACTACTGAAGCTTTCTTT.

The rearrangement links TRBV18 to TRBJ2-7; possible D gene TRBD1, 7 bases. The germline V gene encodes CDR1 KGHSH and CDR2 LQKENI. Trimming shortened V by 3 bases and J by 4 bases, and 13 bases separated the two germline ends. The CDR3 has 14 amino acids. The CDR3: CASSPAGQIYEQYF. The CDR3 DNA reads TGTGCCAGCTCACCTGCGGGACAGATTTACGAGCAGTACTTC.

This rearrangement joins TRBV15 to TRBJ2-5, with D perhaps TRBD2 (6 bases). The ends were cut back, 8 bases at V and 4 bases at J, with 14 bases in the middle. The CDR3 totals 13 residues. Germline-derived CDR1 and CDR2 are LNHNV and YYDKDF (reference sequence). As DNA, the CDR3 is TGTGCCACCGGACGGGGGATCAGAGAGACCCAGTACTTC. Translating gives CATGRGIRETQYF.

Ten or more counts support this clonotype. V and J are TRBV5-5 and TRBJ1-4, with D hard to call. Trimming took off 0 bases at V and 4 bases at J, with 7 bases between the two ends. Germline V gene lookup returns CDR1 SGHKS and CDR2 YYEKEE (reference sequence). This CDR3 is 14 amino acids long. The CDR3 loop is CASSLVQINEKLFF. In DNA, the CDR3 is TGTGCCAGCAGCTTGGTTCAGATTAATGAAAAACTGTTTTTT.

Ten or more counts support this clonotype. This chain uses TRBV4-1 with TRBJ2-2, with 7 bases matching TRBD2. J was trimmed by 5 bases and V by 1 base; bases with no gene match: 4. The length of the CDR3 is 15 residues. The germline V gene encodes CDR1 MGHRA and CDR2 YSYEKL. Here the CDR3 reads CASSQVGGKTGELFF. CDR3 in DNA: TGCGCCAGCAGCCAAGTGGGGGGGAAGACCGGGGAGCTGTTTTTT.

The CDR3 spells CASSQGTGGSNSYEQYF. The CDR3 DNA follows: TGTGCCAGCAGCCAAGGGACAGGGGGCTCCAACTCCTACGAGCAGTACTTC. The V and J genes are TRBV3-1 and TRBJ2-7; 11 bases line up with TRBD1. V lost 1 base, J lost 0 bases, and 5 bases stayed unmatched. CDR1 and CDR2 from the germline V gene are LGHDT and YNNKEL (reference sequence). The CDR3 covers 17 residues.

This clonotype was detected ten times or more. This rearrangement joins TRBV6-5 to TRBJ1-6; D uncertain. Germline V gives CDR1 MNHEY, CDR2 SVGAGI. V lost 5 bases, J lost 11 bases, and 13 bases lay in between. The CDR3 consists of 13 residues. CDR3 coding DNA: TGTGCCAGCAGTGAGACTATCTCCCCACCCCTCCACTTT. Translation gives CASSETISPPLHF.

The chain carries TRBV10-3 and TRBJ2-7; 8 positions agree with TRBD2. The CDR3 is 14 residues long. Germline V gene data show CDR1 as ENHRY and CDR2 as SYGVKD. V lost 3 bases to trimming and J lost 3 bases; unmatched junction nucleotides: 4. CDR3 coding DNA: TGTGCCATCAGTGATGCCGGGACTAGCTACGAGCAGTACTTC. It is translated as CAISDAGTSYEQYF.

This rearrangement joins TRBV19 to TRBJ2-3; perhaps TRBD2 as D (5 bases). This CDR3 has 12 residues. Trimming removed 3 bases from V and 5 bases from J, with 6 bases in between. CDR1 and CDR2 (germline): LNHDA, SQIVND (reference sequence). The CDR3 here is CASSIGGDTQYF. As DNA, the CDR3 is TGTGCCAGTAGTATTGGAGGAGATACGCAGTATTTT.

The J gene is TRBJ2-1, the V gene TRBV2; 14 nucleotides agree with TRBD2. The CDR3 consists of 15 residues. Germline CDR1 reads SNHLY; CDR2 reads FYNNEI. V lost 6 bases, J lost 7 bases, and 5 bases stayed unmatched. This CDR3 reads CASRLTSGGGNEQFF. The DNA of the CDR3 is TGTGCCAGCAGACTGACTAGCGGGGGGGGGAATGAGCAGTTCTTC. The full variable domain, its missing parts supplied by reference TRBV2 and TRBJ2-1, is EPEVTQTPSHQVTQMGQEVILRCVPISNHLYFYWYRQILGQKVEFLVSFYNNEISEKSEIFDDQFSVERPDGSNFTLKIRSTKLEDSAMYFCASRLTSGGGNEQFFGPGTRLTVL.

Only a few counts were recorded for this clonotype. The genes are TRBV20-1 and TRBJ1-3; D gene unclear. The V gene's germline CDR1 is DFQATT and CDR2 SNEGSKA (reference sequence). V lost 1 base and J 9 bases, leaving 13 bases between the germline ends. The CDR3 runs 13 residues. The CDR3 region is CSARARSSVTIYF. CDR3 sequence (DNA): TGCAGTGCTAGAGCCAGGTCGAGTGTCACCATATATTTT.

This clonotype was seen more than once but under ten times. The rearrangement uses TRBV5-6 and TRBJ2-7, with D perhaps assigned TRBD1 or TRBD2 (5 bases each). Trimming removed 4 bases at V and 7 bases at J, with 18 bases between. Looked up from germline, CDR1 is SGHDT and CDR2 is YYEEEE. The CDR3 spans 14 residues. The CDR3 loop reads CASSVPGASSEQYV. CDR3 DNA: TGTGCCAGCAGCGTTCCCGGGGCCTCGAGTGAGCAGTACGTC.

This clonotype was observed a handful of times. The chain links TRBV6-2 or TRBV6-3 to TRBJ2-7; maybe TRBD1 (6 bases). The CDR3 is made up of 11 amino acids. Germline CDR1 MNHEY, CDR2 SVGEGT. The V end was cut by 9 bases, the J end by 3 bases, with 9 bases between. CDR3 nucleotide sequence: TGTGCCAGACAAGGGGGCTACGAGCAGTACGTC. Translating gives CARQGGYEQYV.